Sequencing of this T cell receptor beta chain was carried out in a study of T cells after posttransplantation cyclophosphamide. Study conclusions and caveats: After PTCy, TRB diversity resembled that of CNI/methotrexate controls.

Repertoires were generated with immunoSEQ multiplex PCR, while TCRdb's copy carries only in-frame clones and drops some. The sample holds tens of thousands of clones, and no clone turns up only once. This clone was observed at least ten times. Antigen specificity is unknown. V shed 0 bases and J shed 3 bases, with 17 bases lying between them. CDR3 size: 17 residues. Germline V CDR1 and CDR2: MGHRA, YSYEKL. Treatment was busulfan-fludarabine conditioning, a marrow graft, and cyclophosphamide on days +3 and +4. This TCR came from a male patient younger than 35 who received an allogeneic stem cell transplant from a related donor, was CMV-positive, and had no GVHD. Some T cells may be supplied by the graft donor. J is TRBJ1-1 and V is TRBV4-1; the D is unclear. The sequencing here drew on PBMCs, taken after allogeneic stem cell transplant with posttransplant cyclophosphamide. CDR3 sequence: CASSQDRSRPKDTEAFF. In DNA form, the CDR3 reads TGCGCCAGCAGCCAAGATAGGTCGCGGCCCAAGGACACTGAAGCTTTCTTT.